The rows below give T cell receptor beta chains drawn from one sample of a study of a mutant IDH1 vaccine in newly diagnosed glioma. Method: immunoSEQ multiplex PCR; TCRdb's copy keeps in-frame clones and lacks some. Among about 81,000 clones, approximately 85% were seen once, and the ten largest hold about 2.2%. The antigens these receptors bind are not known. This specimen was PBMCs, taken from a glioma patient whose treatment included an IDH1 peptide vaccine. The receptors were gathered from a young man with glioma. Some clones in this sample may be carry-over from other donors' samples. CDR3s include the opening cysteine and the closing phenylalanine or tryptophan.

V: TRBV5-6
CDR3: CASSLGTGRDIQYF

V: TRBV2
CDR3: CASSERGRYQPQHF

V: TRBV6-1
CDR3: CASLGIWPQPQHF

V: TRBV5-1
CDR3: CASSLALSGGRADTQYF

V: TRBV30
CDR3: CAWNTGRDSYEQYF

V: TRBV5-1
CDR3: CASSYGQGGNQPQHF

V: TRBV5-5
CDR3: CASSFRATDTGRMETQYF

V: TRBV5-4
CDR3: CASSFRSARNSPLHF

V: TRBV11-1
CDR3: CASSPLYNEQFF

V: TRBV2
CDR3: CASNREADTQYF

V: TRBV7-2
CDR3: CASSLIPGVAGELFF

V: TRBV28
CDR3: CASSITNEKLFF